This is a list of T cell receptor beta chains from one sample in a study of tumor and adjacent non-tumor tissue in lung cancer. Each CDR3 protein is one row after TCRdb ran MiXCR on the multiplex PCR reads. This table holds approximately 120,000 distinct CDR3 sequences, around three fifths found once. The sequenced sample consisted of lung tumor tissue. The receptors were gathered from a man under 40 with non-small cell lung cancer. The CDR3 runs from the conserved cysteine through the conserved F or W. A D gene is named only where the DNA matches it firmly. The size entry is marked missing in some rows and otherwise reads once, few, many or a size class.

V	D	size	J	length	DNA	CDR3
TRBV12-3/TRBV12-4	TRBD1	few	TRBJ2-3	16	TGTGCCAGCAGTTTAGAGGCAGGGGGCACGACAGATACGCAGTATTTT	CASSLEAGGTTDTQYF
TRBV14	TRBD2	-	TRBJ2-4	18	TGTGCTAGCAGCCAGGGACTAGCGGGGGGGCGAGCCAAAAACATTCAGTACTTC	CASSQGLAGGRAKNIQYF
TRBV5-5	-	-	TRBJ2-1	16	TGTGCCAGCAGCCCGCTGGTGATTGGTCCCCACAATGAGCAGTTCTTC	CASSPLVIGPHNEQFF
TRBV6-5	-	many	TRBJ1-4	14	TGTGCCAGCAGTTACTCAGGGGGTGGAGAAAAACTGTTTTTT	CASSYSGGGEKLFF
TRBV29-1	-	many	TRBJ2-1	14	TGCAGCGTTGCATACGGGGGCGCGTCCAATGAGCAGTTCTTC	CSVAYGGASNEQFF
TRBV11-2	TRBD2	-	TRBJ2-1	15	TGTACCAGCAGCTTTACTGCGGGAGGGAATAATGAGCAATTCTTC	CTSSFTAGGNNEQFF
TRBV12-3/TRBV12-4	TRBD1	-	TRBJ1-2	13	TGTACCAGCAGTGGACAGGGGATGGACGGCTACGCCTTC	CTSSGQGMDGYAF
TRBV11-2	-	many	TRBJ1-1	15	TGTGCCAGCAGCTTCGGGGGAGCGGTGAACACTGAAGCTTTCTTT	CASSFGGAVNTEAFF
TRBV6-2/TRBV6-3	-	-	TRBJ2-7	15	TGTGCCAGCAGGACACTAGGGCTCCCGGGCTACGAGCAGTACTTC	CASRTLGLPGYEQYF
TRBV12-3/TRBV12-4	TRBD2	-	TRBJ2-2	15	TGTGCTAGCAGCAGCGGGGGGGCGAGCACCGTGGAGCTGTTTTTT	CASSSGGASTVELFF
TRBV29-1	-	many	TRBJ2-7	11	TGCAGCGTTGATTGGGGAGACGAGCAGTACTTC	CSVDWGDEQYF
TRBV12-3/TRBV12-4	TRBD1	once	TRBJ2-4	16	TGTGGCAGCAGCTGGGGTTTACAGGGGCCCAAAAACATTCAGTACTTC	CGSSWGLQGPKNIQYF
TRBV4-1	-	-	TRBJ2-5	14	TGCGCCAGCAGCCAAGGTTACCAGGTGGAGACCCAGTACTTC	CASSQGYQVETQYF
TRBV29-1	TRBD1	many	TRBJ2-1	13	TGCAGCGTTGAGGGGACAGACTACAATGAGCAGTTCTTC	CSVEGTDYNEQFF
TRBV4-1	-	-	TRBJ2-7	15	TGCGTCAGCAGCCAAGACCCAGGGGCATCCTACGAGCGGTACTTC	CVSSQDPGASYERYF
TRBV20-1	TRBD1	many	TRBJ2-7	15	TGCAGTGCTAGAACCGGGACAGGCCCGCCCTACGAGCAGTACTTC	CSARTGTGPPYEQYF
TRBV20-1	-	many	TRBJ2-7	12	TGCAGTGCCCCCCCTGAAGGGGACGAGCAGTACTTC	CSAPPEGDEQYF
TRBV29-1	-	once	TRBJ1-1	12	TGCAGCGTTACTCACATTAACACTGAAGTTTTCTTT	CSVTHINTEVFF
TRBV5-4	TRBD1	-	TRBJ2-7	15	TGTGCCAGCAGCATGGGGGACAGGGGTGACTACGAGCAGTACTTC	CASSMGDRGDYEQYF
TRBV6-2/TRBV6-3	-	many	TRBJ2-7	14	TGTGCCAGCAGTTACTCGACAGGTATCTACGAGCAGTACTTC	CASSYSTGIYEQYF
TRBV6-2/TRBV6-3	TRBD1	once	TRBJ1-6	16	TGTGCCAGCAGTGGACAGGGGACTCGGAATAATTCACCCCTACACTTT	CASSGQGTRNNSPLHF
TRBV20-1	TRBD2	many	TRBJ2-3	15	TGCAGTGCACCGAGCGGGGGGGAAAGCACAGATACGCAGTATTTT	CSAPSGGESTDTQYF
TRBV18	TRBD2	-	TRBJ2-7	13	TGTGCCAGCTCACCGGGGGGGGTGCGCGAGCAGTACTTC	CASSPGGVREQYF
TRBV7-3	-	few	TRBJ2-2	14	TGTGCCAGCAGCATGGCGGGAAACACCGGGGAGCTGTTTTTT	CASSMAGNTGELFF
TRBV5-6	TRBD1	few	TRBJ2-7	16	TGTGCCAGCAGCTCCCTGAAGACAGGGAAACCTTACGAGCAGTACTTC	CASSSLKTGKPYEQYF
TRBV11-2	-	-	TRBJ2-7	16	TGTGCCAGCAGCTTAGAACGGGCACGGCCTCTCAACGGGCGGTACTTC	CASSLERARPLNGRYF
TRBV6-1	-	many	TRBJ1-5	15	TGTGCCAGCAGTTCGGACCTGGGGGGTTATCAGCCCCAGCATTTT	CASSSDLGGYQPQHF
TRBV20-1	TRBD2	once	TRBJ2-7	15	TGCAGTGCGGGGAGGACTAGCGGGAGCTCCTACGAGCAGCTCTTC	CSAGRTSGSSYEQLF
TRBV20-1	-	-	TRBJ2-6	13	TGCAGCGCTACTAGCTCTGGGACCAACGTCCTGACTTTC	CSATSSGTNVLTF
TRBV6-2/TRBV6-3	-	-	TRBJ1-6	15	TGTGCCAGCAGATCAACCGTGACAGGCGATTCACCCCCCCACTTT	CASRSTVTGDSPPHF
TRBV11-2	-	-	TRBJ1-2	13	TGTGCCAACAGCGTTGGACTCGACTATGGCTACACCTTC	CANSVGLDYGYTF
TRBV6-5	TRBD1	many	TRBJ1-4	12	TGTGCCAGCTCAGGGGGCAGGGAAAAACTGTTTTTT	CASSGGREKLFF
TRBV5-5	-	few	TRBJ1-3	15	TGTGCCAGCAGCTTGGCCCCGGGGAAGGGAAACACCATATATTTT	CASSLAPGKGNTIYF
TRBV20-1	TRBD2	-	TRBJ2-7	14	TGCAGTGCTAGAGGGGGGACTAGCTACTACAAGCAGTACTTC	CSARGGTSYYKQYF
TRBV6-5	TRBD2	-	TRBJ2-1	13	TGTGCCAACAGTGGCACTAGCGGGAGTGAGCAGTTCTTC	CANSGTSGSEQFF
TRBV6-5	-	-	TRBJ2-7	12	TGTGTCAGCAGGGACAACTACTACGAGCAGTACTTC	CVSRDNYYEQYF
TRBV20-1	TRBD1	-	TRBJ1-4	16	TGCAGTGCTTTTGGACAGGGGATTTCAACTAATGAAAAACTGTTTTTT	CSAFGQGISTNEKLFF
TRBV11-2	TRBD1	-	TRBJ2-5	14	TGTGGCAGCGGCTCCGGGGACAGCCGAGAGACCCAGTATTTC	CGSGSGDSRETQYF
TRBV11-2	-	many	TRBJ2-7	15	TGTGCCAGCAGCAACCAGGGGGGCAGGGGAGACGAGCAGTACTTC	CASSNQGGRGDEQYF
TRBV12-3/TRBV12-4	-	medium-sized	TRBJ2-5	14	TGTGCCAGCAGTTTATTGACTTTCCAAGAGACCCAGTACTTC	CASSLLTFQETQYF